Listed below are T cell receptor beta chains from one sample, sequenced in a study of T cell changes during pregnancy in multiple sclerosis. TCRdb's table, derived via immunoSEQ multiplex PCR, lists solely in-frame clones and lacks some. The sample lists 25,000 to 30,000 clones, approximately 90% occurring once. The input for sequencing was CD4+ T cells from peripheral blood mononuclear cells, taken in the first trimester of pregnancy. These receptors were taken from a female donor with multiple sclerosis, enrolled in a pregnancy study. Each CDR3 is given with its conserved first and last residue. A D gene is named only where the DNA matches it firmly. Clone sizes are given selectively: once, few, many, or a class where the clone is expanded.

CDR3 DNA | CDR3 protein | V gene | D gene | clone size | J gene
TGTGCCAGCAGTCTACAGGGTAGGGGGAGCACTGAAGCTTTCTTT | CASSLQGRGSTEAFF | TRBV2 | - | - | TRBJ1-1
TGTGCCAGCAGTTTACAGGGGGCCTACGAGCAGTACTTC | CASSLQGAYEQYF | TRBV27 | TRBD1 | - | TRBJ2-7
TGTGCCAGCAGCTTTCCCGCAGGGTACTATGGCTACACCTTC | CASSFPAGYYGYTF | TRBV12-1 | - | - | TRBJ1-2
TGTGCCACCAGCTTACAGGGCCAGGAGACCCAGTACTTC | CATSLQGQETQYF | TRBV15 | - | - | TRBJ2-5
TGTGCCGCCTGGAGGTGGGGAAGGGAGACCCAGTACTTC | CAAWRWGRETQYF | TRBV6-1 | - | - | TRBJ2-5
TGTGCCAGCAGCTTACAGGGCTCAACCTACAATGAGCAGTTCTTC | CASSLQGSTYNEQFF | TRBV7-2 | - | - | TRBJ2-1
TGCGCCAGCAGCCTGGGGCCGACTAGCGGTTTCACAGATACGCAGTATTTT | CASSLGPTSGFTDTQYF | TRBV5-1 | TRBD2 | - | TRBJ2-3
TGTGCCAGCAACCACTCCCAGGGGAACACTGAAGCTTTCTTT | CASNHSQGNTEAFF | TRBV28 | - | - | TRBJ1-1
TGTGCCAGCGAATCCGGGACAGGGAAGTACGAGCAGTACTTC | CASESGTGKYEQYF | TRBV7-9 | TRBD1 | - | TRBJ2-7
TGTGCCAGCAGGAGGACCGGGACTAGCGGGGGTACAGATACGCAGTATTTT | CASRRTGTSGGTDTQYF | TRBV2 | TRBD2 | - | TRBJ2-3
TGTGCCCTGGGGCAGGGGACGGGTGAAGCTTTCTTT | CALGQGTGEAFF | TRBV5-4 | - | - | TRBJ1-1
TGTGCCAGCTCAACGTCAGGTTTGTCCTACGAGCAGTACTTC | CASSTSGLSYEQYF | TRBV18 | - | - | TRBJ2-7
TGTGCCAGCAGCACCCGACCGGGACAGAGGGCAGATACGCAGTATTTT | CASSTRPGQRADTQYF | TRBV7-6 | TRBD1 | once | TRBJ2-3
TGCGCCAGCAGTGAGGAAGGGACCAGGGGGGAGACCCAGTACTTC | CASSEEGTRGETQYF | TRBV10-1 | TRBD1 | - | TRBJ2-5
TGTGCCAGCAGATGGACCCTGGGAGAGCGGGGGGGGCCCTTAACAGATACGCAGTATTTT | CASRWTLGERGGPLTDTQYF | TRBV2 | TRBD2 | - | TRBJ2-3
TGTGCCAGCAGTTTAAGTACGATTTACGGGGTTGAGCAGTTCTTC | CASSLSTIYGVEQFF | TRBV27 | - | - | TRBJ2-1
TGTGCCAGCAGAGCAGGGTCCTACGAGCAGTACTTC | CASRAGSYEQYF | TRBV11-2 | - | - | TRBJ2-7
TGTGCCTGTGAAAGGGGTCGACACGAGCAGTACTTC | CACERGRHEQYF | TRBV30 | - | few | TRBJ2-7
TGTGCCAGCACCTCGGGGGCTAACTATGGCTACACCTTC | CASTSGANYGYTF | TRBV2 | - | - | TRBJ1-2
TGCGCCAGCAGCCTCGGGGACATCCATTACTCTGGGGCCAACGTCCTGACTTTC | CASSLGDIHYSGANVLTF | TRBV4-3 | - | - | TRBJ2-6
TGTGCCAGCCGAGAGGCAGCTGAAGCTTTCTTT | CASREAAEAFF | TRBV2 | - | - | TRBJ1-1
TGTGCCAGCAGCCTGGGACAGAGTAGCAATCAGCCCCAGCATTTT | CASSLGQSSNQPQHF | TRBV4-2 | TRBD1 | - | TRBJ1-5
TGCGCCAGCAGCTTGGATCCCGCGGGGGCGGCCGGGGAGCTGTTTTTT | CASSLDPAGAAGELFF | TRBV5-1 | - | - | TRBJ2-2
TGTGCCAGCAGTGAATCGTACGGTACGCAGTATTTT | CASSESYGTQYF | TRBV25-1 | - | - | TRBJ2-3
TGTGCCATCAGTGGGACTAGCGGGGGGCTTGGGGCCAATGAGCAGTTCTTC | CAISGTSGGLGANEQFF | TRBV10-3 | TRBD2 | once | TRBJ2-1
TGCAGCGTCCCTACCGGGACAGGGCTGGAGACCCAGTACTTC | CSVPTGTGLETQYF | TRBV29-1 | TRBD1 | - | TRBJ2-5
TGTGCCAGCAGCAGCACTGCCACGGGGGGTTATGGCTACACCTTC | CASSSTATGGYGYTF | TRBV21-1 | - | - | TRBJ1-2
TGTGCCAGCACCTTAGCCCGGACAGGGAGGGTGGACACTGAAGCTTTCTTT | CASTLARTGRVDTEAFF | TRBV7-9 | TRBD1 | - | TRBJ1-1
TGTGCCAGCAGCTTAGCGCTAGCGGGGTCCTACAATGAGCAGTTCTTC | CASSLALAGSYNEQFF | TRBV7-9 | TRBD2 | - | TRBJ2-1
TGTGCCAGCAGCCCCCAGGGCGGTAATGAAAAACTGTTTTTT | CASSPQGGNEKLFF | TRBV9 | - | once | TRBJ1-4
TGTGCCAGCTCACCCCGACTAGCGGGGGGGCCTACGCAGTATTTT | CASSPRLAGGPTQYF | TRBV18 | TRBD2 | once | TRBJ2-3
TGTGCCACCAGCAGAGATGGAGGCAGCCTGAACACTGAAGCTTTCTTT | CATSRDGGSLNTEAFF | TRBV15 | - | - | TRBJ1-1
TGTGCCAGTACCCTAGGAGGATCCCTATTCTATGGCTACACCTTC | CASTLGGSLFYGYTF | TRBV19 | - | - | TRBJ1-2
TGTGCCAGCAGGCTCGGGCGGGGCACAGATACGCAGTATTTT | CASRLGRGTDTQYF | TRBV7-2 | - | - | TRBJ2-3
TGCGCCAGCAGCCAAGATGAAGCGTATTATAATTCACCCCTCCACTTT | CASSQDEAYYNSPLHF | TRBV4-3 | - | - | TRBJ1-6
TGTGCCAGCAGGGGACAGTCGGGTTATAATTCACCCCTCCACTTT | CASRGQSGYNSPLHF | TRBV6-6 | TRBD1 | - | TRBJ1-6
TGTGCCAGCAGCCAACGACAGGGTTCTAATTCACCCCTCCACTTT | CASSQRQGSNSPLHF | TRBV6-1 | TRBD1 | - | TRBJ1-6